These T cell receptor beta chains were read from a single sample in a study of T cells expressing NK-cell markers. For each CDR3 protein, TCRdb gives one entry from its re-call of the 5' RACE reads, without DNA. Here the sample table reports approximately 150,000 distinct CDR3 sequences. The sequenced sample was blood T cells: a sorted CD56 or NKG2C T cell subset, CD4+ or CD8+ T cells, or bulk PBMC T cells (not recorded which). The receptor source for this set is a young man in good health. CDR3s include the opening cysteine and the closing phenylalanine or tryptophan. The order of the fields is V gene, J gene, CDR3 protein.

>TRBV3-1|TRBJ2-7
CASSQDEFAYEQYF
>TRBV12-3/TRBV12-4|TRBJ2-3
CASSFGGRGADTQYF
>TRBV5-1|TRBJ1-3
CASSLDAAAGNTIYF
>TRBV5-1|TRBJ2-7
CASSLRQGFGEQYF
>TRBV4-3|TRBJ1-2
CASSQESTSYGYTF
>TRBV20-1|TRBJ1-6
CSASVQGSSYNSPLHF
>TRBV29-1|TRBJ2-3
CSDRGGPDRASTDTQYF
>TRBV12-3/TRBV12-4|TRBJ1-2
CASSLVQETAYGYTF
>TRBV12-3/TRBV12-4|TRBJ1-5
CASSPSTNSNQPQHF
>TRBV6-1|TRBJ2-3
CASMEGRADTQYF
>TRBV7-2|TRBJ2-3
CASSLALGTTDTQYF
>TRBV4-1|TRBJ1-2
CASSQDMAGDDYGYTF
>TRBV12-3/TRBV12-4|TRBJ2-1
CASSSTREVRDEQFF
>TRBV7-2|TRBJ2-7
CASSPSYEQYF
>TRBV11-3|TRBJ2-5
CASSAWTGGFTETQYF
>TRBV7-2|TRBJ2-1
CASSLETSGVSEQFF
>TRBV4-2|TRBJ2-7
CASSQGGPSAEQYF
>TRBV7-2|TRBJ2-1
CASSLVPLRNEQFF
>TRBV7-2|TRBJ2-3
CASSQTDTQYF
>TRBV6-2/TRBV6-3|TRBJ1-5
CASMNGWPQHF
>TRBV4-1|TRBJ2-1
CASSLVVVDEQFF
>TRBV7-9|TRBJ2-1
CASTPAFPTQNNEQFF
>TRBV2|TRBJ2-5
CASTVTGGEETQYF
>TRBV19|TRBJ2-3
CASSIGTTADTQYF
>TRBV4-3|TRBJ2-3
CASTSGTSFPDTQYF
>TRBV7-9|TRBJ1-5
CASSLGTTGHQNQPQHF
>TRBV14|TRBJ2-5
CASSQDLDETQYF
>TRBV29-1|TRBJ2-3
CSARAGASDTQYF
>TRBV6-5|TRBJ2-7
CASSSTNRGDFTYEQYF
>TRBV7-6|TRBJ2-4
CASSPLPGGRTNIQYF
>TRBV11-2|TRBJ2-2
CADLGGTGELFF
>TRBV27|TRBJ2-3
CASSRLGASGGTDTQYF
>TRBV19|TRBJ2-2
CAGSRGLNTGELFF
>TRBV19|TRBJ2-1
CASAGGQVNEQFF
>TRBV30|TRBJ2-2
CAWSVPGLFGELFF
>TRBV4-2|TRBJ2-3
CASSQAPGLADHLDTQYF
>TRBV12-3/TRBV12-4|TRBJ2-1
CASSYSGVRDNEQFF
>TRBV7-2|TRBJ1-3
CASSSGPVSGNTIYF
>TRBV5-6|TRBJ2-6
CASSLDGAGANVLTF